Below are 22 T cell receptor beta chains sequenced from a single sample in a study of blood T cells in healthy people across ages. A sample-barcoded 5' primer and a J-beta primer mix were used in a second PCR of about 6 to 11 cycles. TCRdb itself ran the 5' RACE reads through MiXCR, one entry per CDR3 protein. The table includes about 510,000 distinct CDR3 sequences, about 25% detected once. These data were likewise used in another study, on T cells of mothers and their children.

Source material: blood. These receptors were collected from a boy aged 2 to 10 in good health.

The gene calls are TRBV27 and TRBJ1-5; a possible D gene is TRBD1 (5 bases). Germline-derived CDR1 and CDR2 are MNHEY and SMNVEV (reference sequence). The CDR3 is 14 residues long. With 5 bases removed from V and 4 bases from J, the gap between germline ends came to 12 bases. CDR3 protein: CASSLGTQNQPQHF. For the CDR3, the DNA is TGTGCCAGCAGTCTCGGGACTCAGAATCAGCCCCAGCATTTT.

The CDR3 coding sequence is TGCAGCGTTGAAGCCCCGGAGAGCTCCTACAATGAGCAGTTCTTC. The encoded protein is CSVEAPESSYNEQFF. This chain joins TRBV29-1 and TRBJ2-1; no firm D call. The CDR3 sequence is 15 residues long. The ends were cut back, 1 base at V and 0 bases at J, with 10 bases in the middle. Per germline, CDR1 SQVTM and CDR2 ANQGSEA.

The CDR3 sequence: CASRELAGSYEQYF. CDR3 in DNA: TGTGCCAGCAGGGAACTAGCGGGGTCCTACGAGCAGTACTTC. This chain connects TRBV12-3 or TRBV12-4 to TRBJ2-7, with 10 bases lining up with TRBD2. J gave up 1 base and V 6 bases, and 3 bases lay outside the gene matches. The CDR3 extends over 14 amino acids.

The chain carries TRBV27 and TRBJ2-7; 10 nucleotides line up with TRBD1. Per the germline V gene, CDR1 is MNHEY and CDR2 is SMNVEV (reference sequence). CDR3 length: 15 residues. The trim removed 5 bases at V and 5 bases at J, leaving 9 bases unmatched. The DNA for the CDR3 is TGTGCCAGCAGTCCCGGGACAGGGGTCGACCACGAGCAGTACTTC. It yields the protein CASSPGTGVDHEQYF.

This clonotype was seen a handful of times. The J gene is TRBJ2-5, the V gene TRBV12-3 or TRBV12-4; no clear D. The CDR3 loop spans 12 amino acids. V gave up 6 bases and J gave up 5 bases, with 10 bases separating them. The CDR3 nucleotides read TGTGCCAGCAGCACCCAGGACGAGACCCAGTACTTC. This translates into CASSTQDETQYF.

This chain connects TRBV4-1 to TRBJ1-4; D is possibly TRBD1 (6 bases). Germline values: CDR1 MGHRA, CDR2 YSYEKL. This CDR3 has 17 residues. The ends were cut back, 0 bases at V and 0 bases at J, with 11 bases in the middle. This CDR3 is CASSQEGHPATNEKLFF. CDR3 in DNA: TGCGCCAGCAGCCAAGAGGGACACCCTGCAACTAATGAAAAACTGTTTTTT.

This chain links TRBV29-1 with TRBJ2-5, with D unresolved. This CDR3 is 12 amino acids long. Germline V CDR1 and CDR2: SQVTM, ANQGSEA. Trimming shortened V by 6 bases and J by 5 bases, and 13 bases separated the two germline ends. CDR3 loop: CSVPKGYETQYF. As DNA, the CDR3 is TGCAGCGTCCCCAAGGGATATGAGACCCAGTACTTC. Full variable domain (missing parts from reference TRBV29-1 and TRBJ2-5): SAVISQKPSRDICQRGTSLTIQCQVDSQVTMMFWYRQQPGQSLTLIATANQGSEATYESGFVIDKFPISRPNLTFSTLTVSNMSPEDSSIYLCSVPKGYETQYFGPGTRLLVL.

The V and J genes are TRBV12-3 or TRBV12-4 and TRBJ2-3; TRBD2 matches 9 bases. V lost 5 bases, J lost 4 bases, and 10 bases stayed unmatched. CDR3 size: 16 residues. CDR3 region: CASSAASIAGADTQYF. The DNA of the CDR3 is TGTGCCAGCAGTGCAGCTTCCATAGCGGGAGCAGATACGCAGTATTTT.

The V gene is TRBV29-1, the J gene TRBJ1-1; D is unclear. This CDR3 is 12 amino acids long. Germline CDR1 SQVTM, CDR2 ANQGSEA. V gave up 4 bases and J gave up 1 base, with 7 bases separating them. CDR3 nucleotide sequence: TGCAGCGTTGGGTACAAGAACACTGAAGCTTTCTTT. This sequence encodes CSVGYKNTEAFF.

The CDR3 protein is CASSVASGSETQYF. CDR3 in DNA: TGTGCCAGCAGCGTAGCTAGCGGGAGCGAGACCCAGTACTTC. The chain recombines TRBV9 with TRBJ2-5; TRBD2 aligns across 10 bases. Germline V gene sequence: CDR1 SGDLS, CDR2 YYNGEE. The CDR3 is 14 residues long. V trimming: 0 bases; J trimming: 5 bases; junction bases outside the gene matches: 1.

V is TRBV12-3 or TRBV12-4 and J is TRBJ2-3; 10 positions match TRBD2. The V and J ends lost 6 bases and 4 bases, in that order; junction bases with no gene match: 16. The CDR3 is made up of 18 amino acids. CDR3 amino acids: CASRGGWTSGGGADTQYF. CDR3 in DNA: TGTGCCAGCAGGGGAGGATGGACTAGCGGAGGAGGGGCAGATACGCAGTATTTT.

V gene TRBV29-1 combines with J gene TRBJ2-5, with 9 positions matching TRBD2. The DNA matches TRBJ2-1 better at its end, which makes the J call doubtful. The CDR3 is made up of 13 amino acids. Germline values: CDR1 SQVTM, CDR2 ANQGSEA. CDR3 amino acids: CSVPGLALNEQFF. The CDR3 DNA sequence: TGCAGCGTCCCCGGACTAGCGTTGAATGAGCAGTTCTTC.

V is TRBV7-9 and J is TRBJ1-2; D unresolved. Germline assignment: CDR1 SEHNR and CDR2 FQNEAQ (reference sequence). This CDR3 is 12 amino acids long. V lost 5 bases and J 7 bases, leaving 11 bases between the germline ends. The CDR3 spells CASSAIGGGYTF. DNA for the CDR3: TGTGCCAGCAGCGCAATAGGAGGTGGCTACACCTTC.

This sequence joins TRBV6-6 and TRBJ2-1; D unresolved. This CDR3 has 11 residues. Trimming removed 2 bases at V and 10 bases at J, with 6 bases between. Germline V gene sequence: CDR1 MNHNY, CDR2 SVGAGI (reference sequence). In nucleotides, the CDR3 is TGTGCCAGCAGTTACGTATGGGAGCAGTTCTTC. As protein: CASSYVWEQFF.

This clonotype appeared a few times. The genes are TRBV7-9 and TRBJ2-1; 10 nucleotides line up with TRBD1. The ends lost 5 bases at V and 1 base at J; junction bases unmatched: 11. This CDR3 is built from 18 residues. The germline gives CDR1 SEHNR, CDR2 FQNEAQ (reference sequence). CDR3 DNA sequence: TGTGCCAGCAGCCCAACGGGACAGGGGCCCCGATCCTACAATGAGCAGTTCTTC. Residues: CASSPTGQGPRSYNEQFF.

J is TRBJ2-5 and V is TRBV6-5; a possible D gene is TRBD1 (5 bases). Trimming cost V 3 bases and J 6 bases, with 14 bases left between them. Germline CDR1 and CDR2: MNHEY and SVGAGI. The CDR3 covers 14 residues. The CDR3 loop is CASSYTKGAQTQYF. The CDR3 region has the DNA TGTGCCAGCAGTTATACCAAAGGGGCGCAGACCCAGTACTTC.

This clonotype was seen only a few times. This rearrangement joins TRBV10-2 to TRBJ2-6; no definite D call. The CDR3 totals 15 residues. CDR1 is WSHSY, CDR2 SAAADI, per germline. Trimming removed 2 bases from V and 0 bases from J, with 5 bases in between. As DNA, the CDR3 is TGCGCCAGCAGTGAGATAGGCTCTGGGGCCAACGTCCTGACTTTC. Translating gives CASSEIGSGANVLTF.

This clonotype was recorded many times. The chain's CDR3 is CASSQGNYGYTF. CDR3 nucleotide sequence: TGTGCCAGCAGCCAGGGCAACTATGGCTACACCTTC. The V gene is TRBV3-1, the J gene TRBJ1-2; unclear D gene. CDR1 LGHDT and CDR2 YNNKEL come from the germline V gene (reference sequence). Trimming took off 3 bases at V and 2 bases at J, with 4 bases between the two ends. This CDR3 has 12 residues.

Here the CDR3 reads CASSERLGQGAKNIQYF. The CDR3 DNA is TGTGCCAGCAGTGAAAGGCTAGGACAGGGAGCCAAAAACATTCAGTACTTC. The J gene is TRBJ2-4, the V gene TRBV2, with 8 nucleotides matching TRBD1. V lost 2 bases to trimming and J lost 0 bases; unmatched junction nucleotides: 6. CDR1 SNHLY and CDR2 FYNNEI come from the germline V gene. This CDR3 comprises 17 residues.

The chain uses TRBV11-1 and TRBJ2-5; D unclear. The CDR3 is made up of 13 amino acids. V shed 5 bases and J shed 3 bases, with 10 bases lying between them. The V gene's germline CDR1 is SGHAT and CDR2 FQDESV (reference sequence). The CDR3 spells CASSPSHKETQYF. DNA of the CDR3: TGTGCCAGCAGCCCGAGTCATAAAGAGACCCAGTACTTC.

The CDR3 DNA follows: TGTGCCAGCCGAAGGGAGTCAACCTCTGGAAACACCATATATTTT. It is translated as CASRRESTSGNTIYF. The chain has TRBV6-5 and TRBJ1-3, with D hard to call. The CDR3 is made up of 15 amino acids. V shed 8 bases and J shed 0 bases, with 14 bases lying between them. Germline values: CDR1 MNHEY, CDR2 SVGAGI.

This clonotype occurred a few times. The gene calls are TRBV20-1 and TRBJ1-4; TRBD1 aligns across 10 bases. The ends lost 0 bases at V and 6 bases at J; junction bases unmatched: 1. Germline lookup yields CDR1 DFQATT and CDR2 SNEGSKA (reference sequence). The CDR3 is 14 amino acids. As DNA, the CDR3 is TGCAGTGCTAGAGAGGGACAGGGGTATGAAAAACTGTTTTTT. Amino acid sequence: CSAREGQGYEKLFF.